The present T cell receptor (beta chain) was sequenced within a study of T cell responses to AZD1222 COVID-19 vaccine. As regards this clone: Its target is unknown.

Notes on the study in general: Once two AZD1222 doses were given, Spike-specific TCR breadth and depth went up.

TCRdb keeps only in-frame clones here, not all; method: immunoSEQ multiplex PCR. There are under 150,000 clones in the sample; roughly 92% occur only once, and about 1.1% lies in the top ten. Pooling covered second doses at about 4 or about 12 weeks. The V end was cut by 1 base, the J end by 3 bases, with 10 bases between. The CDR3 is 15 amino acids. Germline values: CDR1 LGHDT, CDR2 YNNKEL (reference sequence). The source is an adult who received the AZD1222 COVID-19 vaccine. The rearrangement uses TRBV3-1 (or the pseudogene TRBV3-2) and TRBJ1-3; D not resolved. The starting material was peripheral blood, obtained 28 days after the second AZD1222 dose. This CDR3 reads CASSQVGQLGNTIYF. CDR3 DNA sequence: TGTGCCAGCAGCCAAGTGGGCCAGCTTGGAAACACCATATATTTT.